This T cell receptor (beta chain) stems from a study of cytomegalovirus exposure and HLA in healthy donors. This clone was counted between two and nine times. No antigen is known for it. General study results and limits: The authors listed 180 or so TCR beta chains as cytomegalovirus-associated. It was taken for granted in presence/absence analyses that sequencing depth across donors was roughly uniform.

V was clipped by 5 bases and J by 6 bases; unmatched bases: 7. The length of the CDR3 is 13 residues. CDR1 is SGHRS, CDR2 YFSETQ, per germline. PCR employed 60 Vbeta and 13 Jbeta primers. Profiled with immunoSEQ multiplex PCR; TCRdb holds only in-frame clones, not every one. The profile covers over 150,000 clones, with approximately 71% appearing a single time and more than 4% taken by the ten largest. The TCR comes from a male donor in good health and CMV-seronegative. This chain links TRBV5-1 with TRBJ2-7; TRBD2 agrees at 8 bases. The specimen sequenced was PBMCs. Here the CDR3 reads CASSRGGQPEQYF. For the CDR3, the DNA is TGCGCCAGCAGTCGGGGGGGCCAACCCGAGCAGTACTTC.